Each of the 30 T cell receptor beta chains below was sequenced from the same sample in a study of blood T cell repertoires in COVID-19 (dated by TCRdb to about 2020). The library came from the immunoSEQ multiplex PCR assay. The table comes from immuneACCESS by way of TCRdb, which keeps in-frame sequences with V and J called. Part of the clones is missing from these tables; in studies checked, under half for an unresolved V gene and the rest for unknown reasons. In all, the sample holds fewer than 150,000 clones, and around 87% of those were seen once. The ten most abundant clones make up over 3.5% of the sample. The sequencing input was peripheral blood. These receptors were collected from a woman aged 60 to 75 with acute or convalescent COVID-19.

This clone was seen only once. The CDR3 DNA reads TGTGCCAGCAGTTTAGACAGGGGTTCGGGGTCACCCCTCCACTTT. Translating it yields CASSLDRGSGSPLHF. This chain joins TRBV28 and TRBJ1-6; 8 bases are shared with TRBD1. The ends lost 2 bases at V and 10 bases at J; junction bases unmatched: 7. The CDR3 consists of 15 residues. The germline V gene encodes CDR1 MDHEN and CDR2 SYDVKM.

The chain uses TRBV7-9 and TRBJ1-4, with TRBD1 as a possible D gene (5 bases). V lost 4 bases to trimming and J lost 3 bases, with 9 bases between them. Per the germline V gene, CDR1 is SEHNR and CDR2 is FQNEAQ (reference sequence). The CDR3 consists of 14 residues. The CDR3 coding sequence is TGTGCCAGCAGCTCAGGGTTAGCTAATGAAAAACTGTTTTTT. Its protein product is CASSSGLANEKLFF.

The chain uses TRBV5-6 and TRBJ1-4; D is ambiguous. The length of the CDR3 is 12 residues. V was pared by 9 bases and J by 8 bases, with 14 bases between. The germline CDR1 and CDR2 sequences are SGHDT and YYEEEE. The chain's CDR3 is CATEVGAEKLFF. For the CDR3, the DNA is TGTGCCACGGAGGTGGGCGCCGAAAAACTGTTTTTT.

The gene calls are TRBV6-6 and TRBJ1-6; D might be TRBD1 (5 bases). This CDR3 is built from 19 residues. Trimming took 6 bases from V and 0 from J, leaving 21 bases between them. Germline V gives CDR1 MNHNY, CDR2 SVGAGI (reference sequence). CDR3 residues: CASSFGGSSWSSYNSPLHF. CDR3 DNA: TGTGCCAGCAGCTTCGGGGGATCTAGCTGGAGCTCCTATAATTCACCCCTCCACTTT.

The J gene is TRBJ1-2, the V gene TRBV5-6; D gene ambiguous. CDR1 and CDR2 from the germline V gene are SGHDT and YYEEEE. The CDR3 has 15 amino acids. V lost 4 bases to trimming and J lost 8 bases, with 21 bases between them. The CDR3 bases are TGTGCCAGCAGCCCTGAGACGGGATCTTGGAGAGGCTACACCTTC. This gives the protein CASSPETGSWRGYTF. Full variable domain (outside the CDR3, taken from reference TRBV5-6 and TRBJ1-2): DAGVTQSPTHLIKTRGQQVTLRCSPKSGHDTVSWYQQALGQGPQFIFQYYEEEERQRGNFPDRFSGHQFPNYSSELNVNALLLGDSALYLCASSPETGSWRGYTFGSGTRLTVV.

The chain carries TRBV19 and TRBJ2-3, with 7 bases identical to TRBD1. Germline-derived CDR1 and CDR2 are LNHDA and SQIVND (reference sequence). The CDR3 covers 15 residues. Germline trimming cut 5 bases from V and 2 bases from J; bases unmatched to any gene: 7. CDR3 protein: CASSSDRVVTDTQYF. For the CDR3, the DNA is TGTGCCAGTAGTTCCGACAGGGTGGTCACAGATACGCAGTATTTT.

V usage is TRBV5-5 and J usage is TRBJ2-7; 7 nucleotides line up with TRBD1. V trimming: 3 bases; J trimming: 6 bases; junction bases outside the gene matches: 9. The CDR3 has 14 amino acids. Germline CDR1 and CDR2: SGHKS and YYEKEE (reference sequence). The CDR3 DNA follows: TGTGCCAGCAGCTCGGGAAGGGGGCGAGTCGAGCAGTACGTC. This sequence encodes CASSSGRGRVEQYV.

The chain is built from TRBV23-1 and TRBJ2-5, with D perhaps TRBD1 (5 bases). TRBV23-1 is placed among ORFs of uncertain function. Deletions cut 11 bases from V and 4 bases from J, with 29 bases between. The CDR3 extends over 17 amino acids. The CDR3 is CALIDSEVTKTLETQYF. CDR3 DNA: TGCGCCTTAATTGACAGTGAGGTGACCAAAACCCTAGAGACCCAGTACTTC.

CDR3 bases: TGTGCCAGCAGCTTAAGTAGACTAGCGGGCTCCTACAATGAGCAGTTCTTC. Protein: CASSLSRLAGSYNEQFF. The gene calls are TRBV11-2 and TRBJ2-1, with 10 bases aligning to TRBD2. Per germline, CDR1 SGHAT and CDR2 FQNNGV. The CDR3 contains 17 residues. Losses at the gene ends were 2 bases for V and 0 bases for J; bases not matched to a gene: 4.

The chain couples TRBV3-1 (or the pseudogene TRBV3-2) to TRBJ2-1; 11 bases align to TRBD1. The J segment lost 3 bases and the V segment lost 3 bases, leaving 4 bases of the junction unmatched. In germline, CDR1 is LGHDT, CDR2 YNNKEL (reference sequence). The CDR3 covers 16 residues. This CDR3 is CASSHGDRGIYNEQFF. DNA for the CDR3: TGTGCCAGCAGCCATGGGGACAGGGGGATCTACAATGAGCAGTTCTTC.

The rearrangement joins TRBV14 to TRBJ2-1; TRBD1 matches at 10 bases. This CDR3 region has 15 residues. Germline V gives CDR1 SGHDN, CDR2 FVKESK. The ends lost 3 bases at V and 6 bases at J; junction bases unmatched: 5. CDR3 sequence: CASSHGTGASNEQFF. DNA of the CDR3: TGTGCCAGCAGCCATGGGACAGGGGCCTCCAATGAGCAGTTCTTC.

J is TRBJ2-6 and V is TRBV10-1; no clear D. There are 16 residues in the CDR3. V shed 1 base and J shed 0 bases, with 7 bases lying between them. Germline V lookup: CDR1 WNHNN, CDR2 SYGVQD (reference sequence). CDR3 sequence reads: CASSECSLSGANVLTF. DNA for the CDR3: TGCGCCAGCAGTGAGTGTTCACTCTCTGGGGCCAACGTCCTGACTTTC.

This chain's CDR3 is CASSQDLMGQPNSPLHF. The CDR3 bases are TGCGCCAGCAGCCAAGACCTTATGGGACAGCCAAATTCACCCCTCCACTTT. The J gene is TRBJ1-6, the V gene TRBV4-1; TRBD1 agrees at 7 bases. This CDR3 is 17 amino acids long. With V trimmed by 0 bases and J by 7 bases, 9 bases remained unmatched. The germline gives CDR1 MGHRA, CDR2 YSYEKL.

This clone showed up just a few times. This chain links TRBV19 with TRBJ1-4, with D perhaps TRBD1 (6 bases). The CDR3 runs to 14 residues. V was pared by 4 bases and J by 7 bases, with 13 bases between. CDR1 is LNHDA and CDR2 is SQIVND in the germline V gene (reference sequence). The CDR3 DNA reads TGTGCCAGTAGTAAGCAGGGGCGAAGTGAAAAACTGTTTTTT. It encodes CASSKQGRSEKLFF.

The chain links TRBV3-1 (or the pseudogene TRBV3-2) to TRBJ1-2; no definite D call. Germline values: CDR1 LGHDT, CDR2 YNNKEL (reference sequence). V gave up 0 bases and J gave up 4 bases, with 9 bases separating them. The CDR3 sequence is 14 residues long. The CDR3 reads CASSQDRGGYGYTF. DNA of the CDR3: TGTGCCAGCAGCCAAGATAGAGGAGGCTATGGCTACACCTTC.

V and J are TRBV7-8 and TRBJ2-2, with D perhaps matching TRBD1 (6 bases). From germline, CDR1 is SGHVS and CDR2 FQNEAQ. There are 14 residues in the CDR3. V was clipped by 4 bases and J by 5 bases, with 11 bases between them. The CDR3: CASSWGPTTGELFF. In DNA, the CDR3 is TGTGCCAGCAGCTGGGGGCCTACTACCGGGGAGCTGTTTTTT.

The chain combines TRBV10-1 with TRBJ2-3, with D possibly TRBD2 on 5 matching bases. In germline, CDR1 is WNHNN, CDR2 SYGVQD (reference sequence). Trimming removed 3 bases from V and 3 bases from J, with 13 bases in between. This CDR3 contains 15 residues. CDR3 residues: CASSDPGNPTDTQYF. The DNA of the CDR3 is TGCGCCAGCAGTGACCCCGGGAATCCAACAGATACGCAGTATTTT.

This clone has more than one count but fewer than ten. The rearrangement uses TRBV19 and TRBJ1-4; the D gene is possibly TRBD1 (5 bases). The CDR3 loop spans 15 amino acids. The V end lost 5 bases, the J end lost 5 bases, and 15 bases lay between the germline ends. CDR1 and CDR2 from the germline V gene are LNHDA and SQIVND (reference sequence). The CDR3 spells CASSLRLQGNEKLFF. The DNA for the CDR3 is TGTGCCAGTAGTCTACGACTCCAGGGAAATGAAAAACTGTTTTTT.

This rearrangement joins TRBV24-1 to TRBJ1-5; no clear D gene. The length of the CDR3 is 14 residues. Germline assignment: CDR1 KGHDR and CDR2 SFDVKD. Trimming took off 5 bases at V and 1 base at J, with 8 bases between the two ends. DNA of the CDR3: TGTGCCACCAGTGCCCCGGGGAGCAATCAGCCCCAGCATTTT. Protein sequence: CATSAPGSNQPQHF.

The chain recombines TRBV3-1 (or the pseudogene TRBV3-2) with TRBJ1-1; D may be TRBD1 (5 bases). Trimming removed 4 bases at V and 0 bases at J, with 9 bases between. The CDR3 totals 14 residues. Per the germline V gene, CDR1 is LGHDT and CDR2 is YNNKEL (reference sequence). CDR3 residues: CASSPTVLNTEAFF. As DNA, the CDR3 is TGTGCCAGCAGCCCGACAGTTTTGAACACTGAAGCTTTCTTT.

The gene calls are TRBV7-9 and TRBJ2-7; the D gene is possibly TRBD2 (7 bases). Germline V CDR1 and CDR2: SEHNR, FQNEAQ (reference sequence). V gave up 3 bases and J gave up 3 bases, with 9 bases separating them. The CDR3 is 13 amino acids. The DNA for the CDR3 is TGTGCCAGCAGCTTCGGGGGGCTCTACGAGCAGTACTTC. The encoded protein is CASSFGGLYEQYF.

The chain uses TRBV10-2 and TRBJ1-1, with 8 bases matching TRBD1. The V gene's germline CDR1 is WSHSY and CDR2 SAAADI. J gave up 7 bases and V 3 bases, and 7 bases lay outside the gene matches. The CDR3 has 14 residues. The CDR3 DNA is TGCGCCAGCAGTGACTTCGGTGACAGGGGTGAAGCTTTCTTT. It is translated as CASSDFGDRGEAFF.

This rearrangement joins TRBV9 to TRBJ2-7, with a possible D match to TRBD1 (5 bases). Germline CDR1 reads SGDLS; CDR2 reads YYNGEE. The CDR3 spans 14 residues. V lost 4 bases and J 1 base, leaving 12 bases between the germline ends. The CDR3 nucleotides are TGTGCCAGCAGCACGCCTGACAGTTCCTACGAGCAGTACTTC. Residues: CASSTPDSSYEQYF.

The gene calls are TRBV3-1 (or the pseudogene TRBV3-2) and TRBJ2-1; no clear D. This CDR3 comprises 13 residues. The V gene's germline CDR1 is LGHDT and CDR2 YNNKEL (reference sequence). Trimming shortened V by 0 bases and J by 8 bases, and 8 bases separated the two germline ends. CDR3 DNA: TGTGCCAGCAGCCAAGATCTTTCCGATGAGCAGTTCTTC. It specifies CASSQDLSDEQFF.

The chain has TRBV5-3 and TRBJ2-3; 8 bases match TRBD1. TRBV5-3 is an ORF, with its function uncertain. The CDR3 totals 14 residues. With V trimmed by 1 base and J by 5 bases, 3 bases remained unmatched. The CDR3 region has the DNA TGTGCCAGAAGCTTGCAGGGGGCGAAAGATACGCAGTATTTT. Translated, it gives CARSLQGAKDTQYF.

This chain links TRBV19 with TRBJ1-1; unclear D gene. The CDR3 spans 14 residues. V was pared by 7 bases and J by 0 bases, with 12 bases between. Germline V lookup: CDR1 LNHDA, CDR2 SQIVND (reference sequence). The CDR3 region is CASMAGSLNTEAFF. CDR3 in DNA: TGTGCCAGTATGGCGGGATCCTTGAACACTGAAGCTTTCTTT.

The chain couples TRBV14 to TRBJ1-2; perhaps TRBD1 as D (6 bases). The V end lost 4 bases, the J end lost 5 bases, and 11 bases lay between the germline ends. This CDR3 comprises 13 residues. The germline gives CDR1 SGHDN, CDR2 FVKESK. The DNA of the CDR3 is TGTGCCAGCAGCCCACAGGGAACGTATGGCTACACCTTC. Translation gives CASSPQGTYGYTF. Using reference TRBV14 and TRBJ1-2 for the parts outside the CDR3, the full variable domain is EAGVTQFPSHSVIEKGQTVTLRCDPISGHDNLYWYRRVMGKEIKFLLHFVKESKQDESGMPNNRFLAERTGGTYSTLKVQPAELEDSGVYFCASSPQGTYGYTFGSGTRLTVV.

The V call is TRBV14, the J call TRBJ2-2; 9 bases match TRBD1. The CDR3 totals 16 residues. Per the germline V gene, CDR1 is SGHDN and CDR2 is FVKESK. The trim removed 4 bases at V and 4 bases at J, leaving 7 bases unmatched. CDR3 DNA sequence: TGTGCCAGCAGCCTACCGGGACAGGGCTTCACCGGGGAGCTGTTTTTT. It yields the protein CASSLPGQGFTGELFF.

This chain connects TRBV24-1 to TRBJ1-2; possibly TRBD1 for D (5 bases). V lost 4 bases, J lost 0 bases, and 8 bases lay in between. The CDR3 runs to 14 residues. In germline, CDR1 is KGHDR, CDR2 SFDVKD. CDR3 in DNA: TGTGCCACCAGTGACAGGGCGACTAACTATGGCTACACCTTC. As protein: CATSDRATNYGYTF.

The chain recombines TRBV7-9 with TRBJ1-6; D unclear. Germline V gene sequence: CDR1 SEHNR, CDR2 FQNEAQ (reference sequence). The CDR3 length is 12 residues. Between the trimmed V and J ends, which lost 4 bases and 7 bases, there was a span of 5 bases. The CDR3 spells CASSSTNSPLHF. CDR3 sequence (DNA): TGTGCCAGCAGCTCCACAAATTCACCCCTCCACTTT.